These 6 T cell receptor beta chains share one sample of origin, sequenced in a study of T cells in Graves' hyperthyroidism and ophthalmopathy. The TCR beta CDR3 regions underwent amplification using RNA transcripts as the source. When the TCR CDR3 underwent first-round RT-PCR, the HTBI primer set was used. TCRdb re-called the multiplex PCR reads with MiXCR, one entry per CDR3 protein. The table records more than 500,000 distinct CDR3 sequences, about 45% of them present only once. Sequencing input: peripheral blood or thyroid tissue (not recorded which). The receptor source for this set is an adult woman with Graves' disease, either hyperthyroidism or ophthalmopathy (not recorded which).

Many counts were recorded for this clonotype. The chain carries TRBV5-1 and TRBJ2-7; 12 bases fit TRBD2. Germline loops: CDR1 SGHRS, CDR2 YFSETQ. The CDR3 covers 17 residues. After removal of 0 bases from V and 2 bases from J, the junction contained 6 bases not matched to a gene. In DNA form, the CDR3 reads TGCGCCAGCAGCTTGGGGACTAGCGGGACTCCCACCTACGAGCAGTACTTC. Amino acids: CASSLGTSGTPTYEQYF.

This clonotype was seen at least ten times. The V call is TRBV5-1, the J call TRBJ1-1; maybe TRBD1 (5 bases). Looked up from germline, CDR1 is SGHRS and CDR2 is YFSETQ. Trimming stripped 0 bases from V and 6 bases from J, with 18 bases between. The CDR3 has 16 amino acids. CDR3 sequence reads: CASSLAYRGSGSEAFF. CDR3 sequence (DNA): TGCGCCAGCAGCTTGGCCTATCGGGGTTCAGGGTCTGAAGCTTTCTTT.

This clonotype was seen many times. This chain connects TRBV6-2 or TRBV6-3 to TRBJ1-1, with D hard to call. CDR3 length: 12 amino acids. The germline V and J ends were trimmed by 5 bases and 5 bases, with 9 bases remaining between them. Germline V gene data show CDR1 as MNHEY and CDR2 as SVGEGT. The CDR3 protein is CASSTGETEAFF. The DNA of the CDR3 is TGTGCCAGCAGTACGGGAGAGACTGAAGCTTTCTTT.

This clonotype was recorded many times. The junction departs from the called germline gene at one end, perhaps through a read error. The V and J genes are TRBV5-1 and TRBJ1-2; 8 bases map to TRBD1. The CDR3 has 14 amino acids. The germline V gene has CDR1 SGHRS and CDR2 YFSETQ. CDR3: CASSPTGANYGYTF. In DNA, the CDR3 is TGTGCCAGCAGCCCGACAGGGGCTAACTATGGCTACACCTTC.

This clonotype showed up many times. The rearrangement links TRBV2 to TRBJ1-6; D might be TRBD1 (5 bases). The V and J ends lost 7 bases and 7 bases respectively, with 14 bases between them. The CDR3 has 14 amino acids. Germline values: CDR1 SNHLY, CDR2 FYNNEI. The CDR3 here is CASTRSGTNSPLHF. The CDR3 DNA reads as TGTGCCAGCACAAGATCCGGGACGAATTCACCCCTCCACTTT.

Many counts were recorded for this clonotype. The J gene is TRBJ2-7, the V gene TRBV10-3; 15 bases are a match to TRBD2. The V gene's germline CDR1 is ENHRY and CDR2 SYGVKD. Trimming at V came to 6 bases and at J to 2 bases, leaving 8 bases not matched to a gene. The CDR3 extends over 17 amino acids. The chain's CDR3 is CAISRTSGRDVTYEQYF. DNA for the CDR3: TGTGCCATCAGCCGGACTAGCGGGAGGGATGTAACCTACGAGCAGTACTTC.